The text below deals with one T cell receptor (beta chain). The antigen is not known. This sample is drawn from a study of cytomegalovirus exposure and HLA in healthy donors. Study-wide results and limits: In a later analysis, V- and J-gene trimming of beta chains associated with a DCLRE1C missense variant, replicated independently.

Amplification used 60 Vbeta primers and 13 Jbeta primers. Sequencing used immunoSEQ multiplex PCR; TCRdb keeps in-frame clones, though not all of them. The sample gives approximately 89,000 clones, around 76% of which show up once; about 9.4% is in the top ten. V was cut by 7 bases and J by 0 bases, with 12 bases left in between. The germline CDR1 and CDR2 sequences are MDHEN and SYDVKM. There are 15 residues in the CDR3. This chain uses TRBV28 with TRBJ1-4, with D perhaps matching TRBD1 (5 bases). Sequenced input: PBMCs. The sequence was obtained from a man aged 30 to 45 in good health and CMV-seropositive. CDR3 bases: TGTGCCAGCACAAAGGGAGGGGCAACTAATGAAAAACTGTTTTTT. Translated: CASTKGGATNEKLFF. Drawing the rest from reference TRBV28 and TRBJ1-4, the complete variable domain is DVKVTQSSRYLVKRTGEKVFLECVQDMDHENMFWYRQDPGLGLRLIYFSYDVKMKEKGDIPEGYSVSREKKERFSLILESASTNQTSMYLCASTKGGATNEKLFFGSGTQLSVL.